This T cell receptor beta chain was found in a study of response to subunit inactivated influenza vaccine. This clonotype was seen many times. Its antigen is as yet unknown. Germline CDR1 is SGDLS and CDR2 is YYNGEE. V was clipped by 4 bases and J by 0 bases; unmatched bases: 4. This CDR3 has 16 amino acids. General study findings and limits: T cells newly recruited by each seasonal influenza vaccination are few, the authors suggested.

Each CDR3 protein is one row after TCRdb ran MiXCR on the RT-PCR reads. The sample has roughly 710,000 distinct CDR3 sequences, about 15% seen once. This chain links TRBV9 with TRBJ2-2; TRBD2 agrees at 9 bases. The origin of this receptor is a man over 45 who received an inactivated influenza vaccine. Source: PBMCs from blood, taken 14 days before vaccination. CDR3 DNA sequence: TGTGCCAGCAGCCCTCCTAGCGGGACGAACACCGGGGAGCTGTTTTTT. Protein: CASSPPSGTNTGELFF. The complete variable domain, with remaining parts taken from reference TRBV9 and TRBJ2-2, reads DSGVTQTPKHLITATGQRVTLRCSPRSGDLSVYWYQQSLDQGLQFLIQYYNGEERAKGNILERFSAQQFPDLHSELNLSSLELGDSALYFCASSPPSGTNTGELFFGEGSRLTVL.